A selection of T cell receptor beta chains follows, all from one sample in a study of cytomegalovirus exposure and HLA in healthy donors. The data were produced by immunoSEQ multiplex PCR, yet TCRdb's version contains in-frame clones alone and is incomplete. The sample lists some 250,000 clones; 86% were seen once. Sequencing used PBMCs. The origin of the receptors is a woman aged 25 to 39 in good health and CMV-seropositive. CDR3s include the opening cysteine and the closing phenylalanine or tryptophan. D genes are given only for firm matches. The size of a clone is reported for some rows only, either as once, few or many, or as a class for expanded clones.

v_gene	d_gene	j_gene	abundance	CDR3aa	CDR3nt
TRBV28	TRBD1	TRBJ1-5	.	CASSLGGQGFQPQHF	TGTGCCAGCAGTTTGGGGGGACAGGGTTTTCAGCCCCAGCATTTT
TRBV5-1	TRBD2	TRBJ2-3	.	CASSLREGTDTQYF	TGCGCCAGCAGCTTACGGGAGGGCACAGATACGCAGTATTTT
TRBV18	.	TRBJ2-7	.	CASSPVSAYSYEQYF	TGTGCCAGCTCACCAGTATCAGCGTACTCCTACGAGCAGTACTTC
TRBV9	TRBD1	TRBJ2-1	.	CASSVGQGYNEQFF	TGTGCCAGCAGCGTAGGACAGGGGTACAATGAGCAGTTCTTC
TRBV5-1	TRBD1	TRBJ2-2	once	CASSTQGSGELFF	TGCGCCAGCAGCACACAGGGGTCCGGGGAGCTGTTTTTT
TRBV12-5	.	TRBJ2-1	.	CASGLVAGGDEQFF	TGTGCTAGTGGTTTGGTAGCGGGCGGGGATGAGCAGTTCTTC
TRBV27	.	TRBJ2-2	once	CASAPGAGELFF	TGTGCCAGCGCCCCGGGGGCCGGGGAGCTGTTTTTT
TRBV1	.	TRBJ2-5	.	CTSSQYAGGRAVWETQYF	TGCACCAGCAGCCAATACGCTGGCGGGAGGGCCGTGTGGGAGACCCAGTACTTC
TRBV4-1	TRBD2	TRBJ2-7	.	CASSLRLAGGLYEQYF	TGCGCCAGCAGCCTACGACTAGCGGGAGGGCTTTACGAGCAGTACTTC
TRBV4-2	TRBD2	TRBJ2-1	.	CASSQGVTSGRVRNEQFF	TGTGCCAGCAGCCAAGGGGTTACTAGCGGGAGGGTGCGGAATGAGCAGTTCTTC
TRBV28	TRBD1	TRBJ1-2	few	CASSLGKQGYGYTF	TGTGCCAGCAGTTTAGGCAAACAGGGGTATGGCTACACCTTC
TRBV20-1	TRBD2	TRBJ2-1	.	CSASGSGEQFF	TGCAGTGCGAGCGGGAGTGGTGAGCAGTTCTTC
TRBV19	TRBD2	TRBJ2-7	.	CASGTSGGLTYEQYF	TGTGCCAGCGGGACTAGCGGGGGCCTCACCTACGAGCAGTACTTC
TRBV19	.	TRBJ2-7	.	CATRTEIPYEQYF	TGTGCCACCCGGACAGAAATACCCTACGAGCAGTACTTC
TRBV7-6	TRBD1	TRBJ2-5	.	CASSFDRVETQYF	TGTGCCAGCAGCTTTGACAGGGTGGAGACCCAGTACTTC
TRBV7-3	TRBD1	TRBJ1-1	.	CASSLETGIEAFF	TGTGCCAGCAGCTTAGAGACAGGGATAGAAGCTTTCTTT
TRBV2	.	TRBJ2-2	.	CASRKQANTGELFF	TGTGCCAGCAGAAAGCAGGCGAACACCGGGGAGCTGTTTTTT
TRBV19	TRBD1	TRBJ1-5	.	CASTADRGENQPQHF	TGTGCCAGTACCGCAGACAGGGGTGAGAATCAGCCCCAGCATTTT
TRBV6-1	TRBD2	TRBJ2-7	once	CASSKLAGVKEQYF	TGTGCCAGCAGTAAACTAGCGGGAGTAAAAGAGCAGTACTTC
TRBV9	.	TRBJ2-3	.	CASGKQGLADTQYF	TGTGCCAGCGGTAAACAGGGTCTCGCAGATACGCAGTATTTT
TRBV28	TRBD1	TRBJ1-2	.	CASSSSDRGLYGYTF	TGTGCCAGCAGTTCATCGGACAGGGGCCTCTACGGCTACACCTTC
TRBV4-1	.	TRBJ2-7	.	CASSQEVAPTYEQYF	TGCGCCAGCAGCCAAGAAGTAGCGCCTACCTACGAGCAGTACTTC
TRBV30	.	TRBJ2-1	.	CAWSWGGSYNEQFF	TGTGCCTGGAGTTGGGGCGGAAGCTACAATGAGCAGTTCTTC
TRBV4-2	.	TRBJ1-5	.	CASSQGQGRENQPQHF	TGTGCCAGCAGCCAAGGGCAGGGGCGCGAAAATCAGCCCCAGCATTTT
TRBV27	TRBD2	TRBJ2-2	few	CASTPGGPNTGELFF	TGTGCCAGCACCCCGGGAGGGCCGAACACCGGGGAGCTGTTTTTT
TRBV28	.	TRBJ2-7	.	CASSRAYEQYF	TGTGCCAGCAGCCGGGCCTACGAGCAGTACTTC
TRBV7-3	TRBD2	TRBJ2-3	.	CASSPGGLAGTDTQYF	TGTGCCAGCAGCCCCGGTGGACTAGCGGGCACAGATACGCAGTATTTT
TRBV7-8	TRBD2	TRBJ2-4	.	CASSSSGATSGENIQYF	TGTGCCAGCAGCTCATCGGGGGCGACTAGCGGGGAAAACATTCAGTACTTC
TRBV11-1	TRBD1	TRBJ2-2	.	CASSVGQGTGELFF	TGTGCCAGCAGCGTCGGACAGGGCACCGGGGAGCTGTTTTTT
TRBV27	.	TRBJ2-3	.	CASSLVLARGPDTQYF	TGTGCCAGCAGTTTAGTTCTAGCGCGGGGTCCAGATACGCAGTATTTT
TRBV28	TRBD1	TRBJ1-2	.	CASTTLQGRGYNYGYTF	TGTGCCAGCACCACATTACAGGGGCGCGGGTATAACTATGGCTACACCTTC
TRBV5-1	.	TRBJ2-2	few	CASALGRGRGTGELFF	TGCGCCAGCGCCCTAGGACGGGGTAGAGGCACCGGGGAGCTGTTTTTT
TRBV7-3	TRBD2	TRBJ2-3	.	CASSHSGSRPDTQYF	TGTGCCAGCAGCCATAGCGGGAGCCGGCCAGATACGCAGTATTTT
TRBV6-5	.	TRBJ1-2	.	CASGGYTF	TGTGCGTCAGGAGGCTACACCTTC
TRBV19	.	TRBJ2-7	.	CASSIAGGGAYEQYF	TGTGCCAGTAGTATAGCCGGTGGCGGAGCCTACGAGCAGTACTTC
TRBV19	.	TRBJ2-5	.	CASIYQETQYF	TGTGCCAGTATATACCAAGAGACCCAGTACTTC
TRBV15	.	TRBJ1-4	.	CATSRDRGSQNEKLFF	TGTGCCACCAGCAGAGATCGAGGCAGCCAAAATGAAAAACTGTTTTTT
TRBV7-8	TRBD2	TRBJ2-7	.	CASSFFGGRAHEQYF	TGTGCCAGCAGCTTTTTCGGCGGGAGGGCCCACGAGCAGTACTTC
TRBV6-6	.	TRBJ2-7	.	CASCPGGVTPYEQYF	TGTGCCAGCTGTCCAGGTGGCGTAACCCCCTACGAGCAGTACTTC
TRBV30	.	TRBJ1-1	few	CAWSVQSEAFF	TGTGCCTGGAGTGTACAGTCTGAAGCTTTCTTT
TRBV6-5	TRBD2	TRBJ2-1	.	CASSSNLAGVWQFF	TGTGCCAGCAGTTCCAACTTAGCGGGAGTGTGGCAGTTCTTC
TRBV30	TRBD1	TRBJ2-5	.	CAWKGGRNGQETQYF	TGTGCCTGGAAAGGGGGCCGGAACGGCCAGGAGACCCAGTACTTC
TRBV19	.	TRBJ1-4	.	CASSPSGMGREKLFF	TGTGCCAGTAGTCCTTCCGGAATGGGGCGGGAAAAACTGTTTTTT
TRBV4-2	TRBD2	TRBJ2-1	.	CASSQVPLLAGDDNEQFF	TGTGCCAGCAGCCAAGTTCCTCTACTAGCGGGAGACGACAATGAGCAGTTCTTC
TRBV6-5	.	TRBJ1-1	.	CASSRGDTEAFF	TGTGCCAGCAGTCGGGGAGACACTGAAGCTTTCTTT
TRBV4-1	.	TRBJ2-5	.	CASSQGVRTQETQYF	TGCGCCAGCAGCCAAGGAGTTCGGACACAAGAGACCCAGTACTTC
TRBV7-2	.	TRBJ1-2	.	CASSLMPRSNYGYTF	TGTGCCAGCAGCTTAATGCCGAGGAGTAACTATGGCTACACCTTC
TRBV6-1	.	TRBJ2-7	.	CASSEAQGGIYEQYF	TGTGCCAGCAGTGAAGCACAGGGAGGGATTTACGAGCAGTACTTC
TRBV4-2	TRBD2	TRBJ2-7	many	CASSQALTSGRKYF	TGTGCCAGCAGCCAAGCGTTAACTAGCGGGAGAAAATACTTC
TRBV7-2	.	TRBJ2-7	.	CASSHPSGEQYF	TGTGCCAGCAGCCACCCCTCGGGAGAGCAGTACTTC